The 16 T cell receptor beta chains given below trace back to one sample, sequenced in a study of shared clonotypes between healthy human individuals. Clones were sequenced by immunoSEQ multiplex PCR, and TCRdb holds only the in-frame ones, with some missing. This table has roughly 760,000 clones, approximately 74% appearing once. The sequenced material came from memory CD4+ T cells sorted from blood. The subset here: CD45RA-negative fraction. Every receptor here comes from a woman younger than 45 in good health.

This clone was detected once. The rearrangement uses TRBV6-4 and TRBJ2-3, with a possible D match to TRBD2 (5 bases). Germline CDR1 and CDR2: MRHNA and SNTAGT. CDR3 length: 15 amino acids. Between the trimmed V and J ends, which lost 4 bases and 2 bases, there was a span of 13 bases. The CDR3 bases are TGTGCCAGCAGTGCCCAACTAGGCAACACAGATACGCAGTATTTT. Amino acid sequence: CASSAQLGNTDTQYF.

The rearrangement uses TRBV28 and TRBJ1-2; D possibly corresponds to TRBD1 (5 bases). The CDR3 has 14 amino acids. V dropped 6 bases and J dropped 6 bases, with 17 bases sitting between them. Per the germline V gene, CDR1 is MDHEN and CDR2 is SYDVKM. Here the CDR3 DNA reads TGTGCCAGCAGCCCCACCGGGACCAGCCATGGCTACACCTTC. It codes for CASSPTGTSHGYTF.

Written as DNA, the CDR3 is TGTGCCAGCAGTACCGGCTTATATGGCTACACCTTC. It specifies CASSTGLYGYTF. This chain uses TRBV28 with TRBJ1-2; D is undetermined. There are 12 residues in the CDR3. With 5 bases removed from V and 5 bases from J, the gap between germline ends came to 9 bases. The germline V gene encodes CDR1 MDHEN and CDR2 SYDVKM.

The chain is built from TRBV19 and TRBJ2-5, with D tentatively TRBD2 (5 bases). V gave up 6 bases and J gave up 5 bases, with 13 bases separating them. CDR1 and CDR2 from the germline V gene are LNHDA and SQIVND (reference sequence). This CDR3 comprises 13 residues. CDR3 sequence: CASRSSVGETQYF. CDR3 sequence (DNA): TGTGCCAGTAGGAGTAGCGTGGGGGAGACCCAGTACTTC. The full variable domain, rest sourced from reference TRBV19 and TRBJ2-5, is DGGITQSPKYLFRKEGQNVTLSCEQNLNHDAMYWYRQDPGQGLRLIYYSQIVNDFQKGDIAEGYSVSREKKESFPLTVTSAQKNPTAFYLCASRSSVGETQYFGPGTRLLVL.

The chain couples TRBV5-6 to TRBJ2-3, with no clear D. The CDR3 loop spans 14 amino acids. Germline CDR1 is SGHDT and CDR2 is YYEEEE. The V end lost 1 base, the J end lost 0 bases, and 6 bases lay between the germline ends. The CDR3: CASSLYGSTDTQYF. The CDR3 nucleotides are TGTGCCAGCAGCTTGTATGGTAGCACAGATACGCAGTATTTT.

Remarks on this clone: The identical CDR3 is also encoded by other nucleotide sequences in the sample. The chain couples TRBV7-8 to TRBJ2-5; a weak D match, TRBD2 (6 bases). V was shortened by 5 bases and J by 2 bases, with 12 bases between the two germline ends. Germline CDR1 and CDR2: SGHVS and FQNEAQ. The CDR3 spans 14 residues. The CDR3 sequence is CASSLGRQQETQYF. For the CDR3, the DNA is TGTGCCAGCAGCCTGGGGAGGCAGCAAGAGACCCAGTACTTC.

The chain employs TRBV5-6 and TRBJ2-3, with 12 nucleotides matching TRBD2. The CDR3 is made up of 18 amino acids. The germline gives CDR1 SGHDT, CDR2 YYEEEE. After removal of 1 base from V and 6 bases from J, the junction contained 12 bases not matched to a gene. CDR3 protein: CASSLSRLAGGPLDTQYF. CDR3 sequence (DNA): TGTGCCAGCAGCTTGAGTCGGCTAGCGGGAGGGCCTTTGGATACGCAGTATTTT.

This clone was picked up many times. The CDR3 nucleotides read TGTGCCAGCAGCTTGGAGGAGAACAATGAGCAGTTCTTC. It is translated as CASSLEENNEQFF. The rearrangement uses TRBV5-4 and TRBJ2-1, with D uncertain. Germline V gene data show CDR1 as SGHNT and CDR2 as YYREEE (reference sequence). Trimming removed 0 bases at V and 5 bases at J, with 6 bases between. This CDR3 contains 13 residues.

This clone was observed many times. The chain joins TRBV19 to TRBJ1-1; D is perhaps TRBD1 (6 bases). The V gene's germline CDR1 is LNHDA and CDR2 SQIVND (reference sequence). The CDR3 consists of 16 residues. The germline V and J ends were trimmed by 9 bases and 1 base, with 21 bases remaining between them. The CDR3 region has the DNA TGTGCCAGCCTGGGACACCGAGGGATCCGGAACACTGAAGCTTTCTTT. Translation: CASLGHRGIRNTEAFF.

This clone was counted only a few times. In DNA form, the CDR3 reads TGTGCCAGCCGATGGCGGGGGACAGAGAGTAGTGAAAAACTGTTTTTT. It codes for CASRWRGTESSEKLFF. V is TRBV2 and J is TRBJ1-4, with 7 positions matching TRBD1. This CDR3 has 16 residues. Trimming at V came to 8 bases and at J to 7 bases, leaving 16 bases not matched to a gene. Germline CDR1 is SNHLY and CDR2 is FYNNEI.

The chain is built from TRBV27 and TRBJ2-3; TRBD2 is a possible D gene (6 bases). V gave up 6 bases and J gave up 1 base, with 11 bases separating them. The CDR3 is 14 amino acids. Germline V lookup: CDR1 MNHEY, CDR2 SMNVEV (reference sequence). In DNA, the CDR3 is TGTGCCAGCAGGAGACTAGGGGGCACAGATACGCAGTATTTT. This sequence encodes CASRRLGGTDTQYF.

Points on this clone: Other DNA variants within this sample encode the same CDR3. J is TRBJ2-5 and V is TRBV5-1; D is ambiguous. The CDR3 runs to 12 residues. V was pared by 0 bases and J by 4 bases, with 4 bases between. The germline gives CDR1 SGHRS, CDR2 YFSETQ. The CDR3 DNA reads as TGCGCCAGCAGCTTGGCTTCAGAGACCCAGTACTTC. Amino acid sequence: CASSLASETQYF.

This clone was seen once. Here the CDR3 reads CASRLGPTTNYGYTF. The CDR3 DNA follows: TGTGCCAGCAGACTGGGACCGACCACTAACTATGGCTACACCTTC. This sequence joins TRBV11-2 and TRBJ1-2, with TRBD1 as a possible D gene (5 bases). Trimming took off 6 bases at V and 0 bases at J, with 14 bases between the two ends. This CDR3 has 15 residues. Germline V lookup: CDR1 SGHAT, CDR2 FQNNGV.

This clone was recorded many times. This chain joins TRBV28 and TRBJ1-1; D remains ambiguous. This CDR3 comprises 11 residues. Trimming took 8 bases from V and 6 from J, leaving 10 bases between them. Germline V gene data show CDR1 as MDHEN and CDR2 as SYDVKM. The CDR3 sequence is CASYGMSEAFF. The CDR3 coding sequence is TGTGCCAGCTACGGGATGTCTGAAGCTTTCTTT.

The CDR3 sequence is CASSIGQVSRNEQFF. Written as DNA, the CDR3 is TGTGCCAGCAGCATCGGACAGGTATCCCGCAATGAGCAGTTCTTC. The chain uses TRBV7-2 and TRBJ2-1; 7 nucleotides agree with TRBD1. Germline CDR1 and CDR2: SGHTA and FQGNSA. Trimming took 5 bases from V and 6 from J; bases not matched to a gene: 10. CDR3 length: 15 amino acids.

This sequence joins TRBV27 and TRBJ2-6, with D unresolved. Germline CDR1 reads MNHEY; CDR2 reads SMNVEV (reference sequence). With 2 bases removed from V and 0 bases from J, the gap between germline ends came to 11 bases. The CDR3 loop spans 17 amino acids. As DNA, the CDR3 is TGTGCCAGCAGTTTAAGGGCCCATTTCTCTGGGGCCAACGTCCTGACTTTC. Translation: CASSLRAHFSGANVLTF.